This T cell receptor (beta chain) was identified during a study of long-term antiretroviral therapy in people with HIV. Survey-level immunoSEQ v3.0 assays were run. The repertoire was sequenced with immunoSEQ multiplex PCR; TCRdb's copy has only in-frame clones and lacks some. The table lists 15,000 to 20,000 clones, over 65% of them singletons. Source: unsorted PBMCs, taken 0.5 years before starting antiretroviral therapy. The clonotype was recovered from a woman between 45 and 65 years old with HIV.

CDR3 region: CASSEPIAGGETQYF. CDR3 nucleotides: TGTGCCAGCAGCGAGCCTATAGCGGGGGGAGAGACCCAGTACTTC. The chain joins TRBV7-8 to TRBJ2-5; 10 bases are a match to TRBD2. The CDR3 has 15 amino acids. Unmatched junction bases numbered 7, after V lost 5 bases and J lost 4 bases. Germline assignment: CDR1 SGHVS and CDR2 FQNEAQ. The full variable domain, its missing parts supplied by reference TRBV7-8 and TRBJ2-5, is GAGVSQSPRYKVAKRGQDVALRCDPISGHVSLFWYQQALGQGPEFLTYFQNEAQLDKSGLPSDRFFAERPEGSVSTLKIQRTQQEDSAVYLCASSEPIAGGETQYFGPGTRLLVL.